This TCR beta chain stems from a study of Ad26.COV2.S vaccination and SARS-CoV-2 variants. Study-wide background: Once or twice, 56 days apart, Ad26.COV2.S was delivered intramuscularly. Findings and caveats of the study: Reportedly, spike-specific CD8+ and CD4+ T cell responses achieved substantial breadth once vaccination had taken place. Overall T cell responses may have been underestimated by the analyses of TCR breadth and depth.

Specified treatment: some 20 received Ad26.COV2.S at low or high dose, single or two shots; 5 received placebo; per-sample allocation not given. The samples date from day 63 after the first vaccine or placebo injection. As regards this clone: Antigen specificity is unknown.

Libraries were prepared by immunoSEQ multiplex PCR; TCRdb keeps only in-frame clonotypes and omits some of them. The table lists roughly 700,000 clones, roughly 90% of them singletons, with around 1.4% in the top ten. CDR1 and CDR2 (germline): SNHLY, FYNNEI. The CDR3 is 16 amino acids. V was trimmed by 7 bases and J by 5 bases, leaving 21 bases between them. V usage is TRBV2 and J usage is TRBJ2-4; the D gene is possibly TRBD2 (6 bases). The source is a person aged 18 to 65 who received the Ad26.COV2.S COVID-19 vaccine or a placebo. This sample comprised peripheral blood, obtained in a trial of Ad26.COV2.S vaccine versus placebo. The CDR3 protein is CASKSTVGGPQNIQYF. The CDR3 DNA reads TGTGCCAGCAAATCCACTGTGGGGGGTCCCCAAAACATTCAGTACTTC.